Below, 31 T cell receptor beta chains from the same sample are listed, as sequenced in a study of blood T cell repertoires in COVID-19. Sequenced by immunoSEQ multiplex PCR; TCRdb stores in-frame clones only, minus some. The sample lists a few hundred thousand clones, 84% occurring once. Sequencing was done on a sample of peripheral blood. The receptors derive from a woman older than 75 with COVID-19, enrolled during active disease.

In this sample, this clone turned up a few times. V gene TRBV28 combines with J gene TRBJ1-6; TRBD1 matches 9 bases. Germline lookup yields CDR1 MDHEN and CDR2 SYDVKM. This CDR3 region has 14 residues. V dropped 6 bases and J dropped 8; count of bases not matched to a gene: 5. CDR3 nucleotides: TGTGCCAGCAGCCCGGGACAGGGTTATTCACCCCTCCACTTT. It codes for CASSPGQGYSPLHF. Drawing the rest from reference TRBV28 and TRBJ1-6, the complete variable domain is DVKVTQSSRYLVKRTGEKVFLECVQDMDHENMFWYRQDPGLGLRLIYFSYDVKMKEKGDIPEGYSVSREKKERFSLILESASTNQTSMYLCASSPGQGYSPLHFGNGTRLTVT.

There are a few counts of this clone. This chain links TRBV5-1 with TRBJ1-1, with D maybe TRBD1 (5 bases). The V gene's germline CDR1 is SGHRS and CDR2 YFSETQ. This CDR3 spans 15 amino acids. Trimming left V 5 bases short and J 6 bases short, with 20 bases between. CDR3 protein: CASRHTSQGPAEAFF. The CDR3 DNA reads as TGCGCCAGCAGACACACAAGTCAGGGCCCGGCTGAAGCTTTCTTT.

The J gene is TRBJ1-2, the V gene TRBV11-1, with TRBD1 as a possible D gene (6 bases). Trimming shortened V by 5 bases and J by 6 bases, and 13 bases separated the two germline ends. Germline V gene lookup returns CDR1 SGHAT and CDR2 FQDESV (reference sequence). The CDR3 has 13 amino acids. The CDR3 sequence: CASSPRGANGYTF. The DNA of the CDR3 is TGTGCCAGCAGCCCCAGGGGAGCCAATGGCTACACCTTC. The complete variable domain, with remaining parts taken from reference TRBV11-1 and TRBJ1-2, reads EAEVAQSPRYKITEKSQAVAFWCDPISGHATLYWYRQILGQGPELLVQFQDESVVDDSQLPKDRFSAERLKGVDSTLKIQPAELGDSAMYLCASSPRGANGYTFGSGTRLTVV.

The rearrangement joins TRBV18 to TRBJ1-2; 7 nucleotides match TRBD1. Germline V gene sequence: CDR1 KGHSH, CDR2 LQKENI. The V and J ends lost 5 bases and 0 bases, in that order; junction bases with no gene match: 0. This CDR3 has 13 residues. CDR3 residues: CASSRGPNYGYTF. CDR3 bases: TGTGCCAGCTCAAGGGGGCCTAACTATGGCTACACCTTC. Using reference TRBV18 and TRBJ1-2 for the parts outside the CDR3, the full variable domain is NAGVMQNPRHLVRRRGQEARLRCSPMKGHSHVYWYRQLPEEGLKFMVYLQKENIIDESGMPKERFSAEFPKEGPSILRIQQVVRGDSAAYFCASSRGPNYGYTFGSGTRLTVV.

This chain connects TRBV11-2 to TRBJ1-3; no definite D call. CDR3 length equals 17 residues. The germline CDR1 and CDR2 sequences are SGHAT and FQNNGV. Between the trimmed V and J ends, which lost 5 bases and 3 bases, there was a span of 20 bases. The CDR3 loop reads CASSKHSGGKGGNTIYF. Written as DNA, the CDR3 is TGTGCCAGCAGCAAACATTCAGGAGGGAAAGGTGGAAACACCATATATTTT.

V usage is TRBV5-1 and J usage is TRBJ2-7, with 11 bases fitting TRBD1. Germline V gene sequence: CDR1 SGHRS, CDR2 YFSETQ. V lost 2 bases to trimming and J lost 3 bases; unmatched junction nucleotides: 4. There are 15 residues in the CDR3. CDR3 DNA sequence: TGCGCCAGCAGCTTCGGGACAGGGGGGTACTACGAGCAGTACTTC. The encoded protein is CASSFGTGGYYEQYF.

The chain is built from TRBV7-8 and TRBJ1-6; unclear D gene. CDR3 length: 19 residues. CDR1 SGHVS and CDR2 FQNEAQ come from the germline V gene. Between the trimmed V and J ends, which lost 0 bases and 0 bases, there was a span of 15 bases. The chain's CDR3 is CASSLAFSLGSSYNSPLHF. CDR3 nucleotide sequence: TGTGCCAGCAGCTTAGCGTTTTCCTTGGGGAGCTCCTATAATTCACCCCTCCACTTT.

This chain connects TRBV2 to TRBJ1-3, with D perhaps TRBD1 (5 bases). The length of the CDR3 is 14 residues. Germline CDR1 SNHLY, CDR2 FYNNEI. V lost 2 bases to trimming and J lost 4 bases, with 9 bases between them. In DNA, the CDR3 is TGTGCCAGCAGTGAATGGACACCGGGAAACACCATATATTTT. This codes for CASSEWTPGNTIYF.

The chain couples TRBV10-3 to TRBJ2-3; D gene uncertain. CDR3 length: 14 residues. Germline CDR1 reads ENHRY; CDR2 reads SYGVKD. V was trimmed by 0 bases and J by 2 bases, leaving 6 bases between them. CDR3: CAISESAITDTQYF. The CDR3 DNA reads TGTGCCATCAGTGAGTCGGCAATCACAGATACGCAGTATTTT.

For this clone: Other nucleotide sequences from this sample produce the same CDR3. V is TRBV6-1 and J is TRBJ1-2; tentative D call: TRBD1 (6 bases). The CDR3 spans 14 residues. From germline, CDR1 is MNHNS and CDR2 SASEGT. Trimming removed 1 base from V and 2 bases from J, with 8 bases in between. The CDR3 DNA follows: TGTGCCAGCAGTGAAGGGACAGCAAACTATGGCTACACCTTC. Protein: CASSEGTANYGYTF.

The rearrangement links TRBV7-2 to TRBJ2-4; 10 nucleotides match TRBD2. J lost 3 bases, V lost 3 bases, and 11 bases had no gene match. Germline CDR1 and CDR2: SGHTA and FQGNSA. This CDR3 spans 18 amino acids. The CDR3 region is CASSLALAGVPGKNIQYF. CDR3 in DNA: TGTGCCAGCAGCTTGGCTCTAGCGGGGGTTCCTGGCAAAAACATTCAGTACTTC.

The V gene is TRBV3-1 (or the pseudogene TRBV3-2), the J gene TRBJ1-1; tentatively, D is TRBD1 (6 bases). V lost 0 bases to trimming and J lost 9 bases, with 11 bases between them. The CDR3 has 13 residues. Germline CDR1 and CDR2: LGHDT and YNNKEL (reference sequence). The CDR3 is CASSQDKGVQAFF. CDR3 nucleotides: TGTGCCAGCAGCCAAGATAAGGGGGTACAAGCTTTCTTT.

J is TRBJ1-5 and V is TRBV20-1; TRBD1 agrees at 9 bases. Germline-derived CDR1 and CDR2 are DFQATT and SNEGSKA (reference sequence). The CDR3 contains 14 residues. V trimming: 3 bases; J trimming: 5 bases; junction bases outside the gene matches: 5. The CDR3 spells CSASPGQGYQPQHF. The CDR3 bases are TGCAGTGCTAGTCCCGGACAGGGGTATCAGCCCCAGCATTTT.

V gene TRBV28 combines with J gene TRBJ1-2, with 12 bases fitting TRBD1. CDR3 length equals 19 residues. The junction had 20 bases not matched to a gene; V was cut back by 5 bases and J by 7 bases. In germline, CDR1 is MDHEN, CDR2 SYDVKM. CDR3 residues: CASSLFSTGTGGGNRGYTF. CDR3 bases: TGTGCCAGCAGTCTCTTTTCAACCGGGACAGGGGGCGGAAATCGTGGCTACACCTTC.

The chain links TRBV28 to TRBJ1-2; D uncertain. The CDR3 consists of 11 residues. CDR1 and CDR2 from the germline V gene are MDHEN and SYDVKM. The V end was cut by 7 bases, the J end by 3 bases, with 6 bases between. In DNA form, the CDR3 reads TGTGCCAGCACCTCGTACTATGGCTACACCTTC. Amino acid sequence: CASTSYYGYTF.

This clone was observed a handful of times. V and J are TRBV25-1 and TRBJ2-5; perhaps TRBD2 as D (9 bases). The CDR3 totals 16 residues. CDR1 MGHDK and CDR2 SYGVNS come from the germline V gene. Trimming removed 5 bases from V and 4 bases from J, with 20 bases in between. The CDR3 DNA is TGTGCCAGCAGTCCCCAGGGGGCGGGGGGGCGAGAGACCCAGTACTTC. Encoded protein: CASSPQGAGGRETQYF.

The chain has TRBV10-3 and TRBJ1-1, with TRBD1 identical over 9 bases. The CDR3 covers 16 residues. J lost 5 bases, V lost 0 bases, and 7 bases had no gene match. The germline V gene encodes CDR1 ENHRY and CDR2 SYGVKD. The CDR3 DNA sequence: TGTGCCATCAGTGAGTCCGCCAACAGGGGGCGTACTGAAGCTTTCTTT. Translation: CAISESANRGRTEAFF.

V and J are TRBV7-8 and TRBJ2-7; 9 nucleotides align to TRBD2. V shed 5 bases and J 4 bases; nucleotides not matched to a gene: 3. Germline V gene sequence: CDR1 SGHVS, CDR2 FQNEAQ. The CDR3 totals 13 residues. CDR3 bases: TGTGCCAGCAGCCGCGGGGGGGAATACGAGCAGTACGTC. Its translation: CASSRGGEYEQYV.

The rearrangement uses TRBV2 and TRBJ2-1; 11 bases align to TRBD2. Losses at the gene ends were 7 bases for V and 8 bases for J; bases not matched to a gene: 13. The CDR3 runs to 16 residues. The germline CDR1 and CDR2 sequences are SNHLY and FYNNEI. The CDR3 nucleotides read TGTGCCAGCAAAAGACTAGCGGGGCCCCCTGAGGATGAGCAGTTCTTC. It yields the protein CASKRLAGPPEDEQFF.

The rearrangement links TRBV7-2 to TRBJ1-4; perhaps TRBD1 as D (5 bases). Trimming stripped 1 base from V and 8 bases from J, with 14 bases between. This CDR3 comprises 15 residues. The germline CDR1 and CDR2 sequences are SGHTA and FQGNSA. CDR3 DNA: TGTGCCAGCAGCTTAGTGCAGGGATTAGGGGAAAAACTGTTTTTT. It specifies CASSLVQGLGEKLFF.

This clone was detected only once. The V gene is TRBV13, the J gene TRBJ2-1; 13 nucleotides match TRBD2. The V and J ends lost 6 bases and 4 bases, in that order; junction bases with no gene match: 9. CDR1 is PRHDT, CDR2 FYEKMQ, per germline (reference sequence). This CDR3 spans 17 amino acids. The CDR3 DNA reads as TGTGCCAGCAGGACATGGGGACTAGCGGGGCCTTACAATGAGCAGTTCTTC. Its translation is CASRTWGLAGPYNEQFF.

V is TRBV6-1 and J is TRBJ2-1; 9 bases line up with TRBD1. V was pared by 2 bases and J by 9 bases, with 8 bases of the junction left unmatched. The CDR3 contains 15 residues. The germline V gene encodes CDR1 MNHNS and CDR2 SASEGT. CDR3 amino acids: CASSENRDRVSEQFF. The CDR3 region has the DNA TGTGCCAGCAGTGAAAACCGGGACAGGGTGAGTGAGCAGTTCTTC.

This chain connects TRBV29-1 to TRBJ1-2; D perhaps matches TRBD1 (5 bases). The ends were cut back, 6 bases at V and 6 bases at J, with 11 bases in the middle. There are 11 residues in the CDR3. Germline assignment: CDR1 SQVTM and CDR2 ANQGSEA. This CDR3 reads CSVGGRDGYTF. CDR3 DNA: TGCAGCGTGGGGGGAAGGGATGGCTACACCTTC.

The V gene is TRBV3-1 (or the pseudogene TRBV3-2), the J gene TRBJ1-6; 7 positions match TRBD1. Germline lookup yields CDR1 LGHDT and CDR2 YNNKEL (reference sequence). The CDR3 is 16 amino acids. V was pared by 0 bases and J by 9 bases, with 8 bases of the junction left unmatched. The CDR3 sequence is CASSQDRRGLASPLHF. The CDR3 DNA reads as TGTGCCAGCAGCCAAGATCGAAGGGGGCTCGCTTCACCCCTCCACTTT.

The CDR3 nucleotides read TGTGCCAGCGCGGACTCCAATCAGCCCCAGCATTTT. Translated: CASADSNQPQHF. The chain links TRBV7-9 to TRBJ1-5; D unresolved. Trimming stripped 8 bases from V and 3 bases from J, with 8 bases between. Germline CDR1 reads SEHNR; CDR2 reads FQNEAQ (reference sequence). The CDR3 spans 12 residues.

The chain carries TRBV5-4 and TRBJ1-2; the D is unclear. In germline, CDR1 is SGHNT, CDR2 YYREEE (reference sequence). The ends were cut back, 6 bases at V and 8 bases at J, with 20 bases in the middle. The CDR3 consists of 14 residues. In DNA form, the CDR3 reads TGTGCCAGCAACCCTTACGAGGAGATCTACGGCTACACCTTC. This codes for CASNPYEEIYGYTF.

Written as DNA, the CDR3 is TGTGCCAGCAGCTGGGGACAGGGTACCTACGAGCAGTACTTC. This codes for CASSWGQGTYEQYF. The chain has TRBV7-2 and TRBJ2-7, with 9 bases aligning to TRBD1. CDR3 length equals 14 residues. Trimming cost V 4 bases and J 2 bases; bases outside gene matches: 3. CDR1 and CDR2 from the germline V gene are SGHTA and FQGNSA. The variable domain in full, completed from reference TRBV7-2 and TRBJ2-7, reads GAGVSQSPSNKVTEKGKDVELRCDPISGHTALYWYRQSLGQGLEFLIYFQGNSAPDKSGLPSDRFSAERTGGSVSTLTIQRTQQEDSAVYLCASSWGQGTYEQYFGPGTRLTVT.

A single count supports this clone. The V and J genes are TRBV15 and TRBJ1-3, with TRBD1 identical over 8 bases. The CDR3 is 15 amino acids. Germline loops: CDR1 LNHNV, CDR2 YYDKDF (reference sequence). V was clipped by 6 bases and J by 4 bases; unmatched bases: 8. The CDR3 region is CATRLQGAQGNTIYF. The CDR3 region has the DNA TGTGCCACCAGACTTCAGGGGGCGCAAGGAAACACCATATATTTT.

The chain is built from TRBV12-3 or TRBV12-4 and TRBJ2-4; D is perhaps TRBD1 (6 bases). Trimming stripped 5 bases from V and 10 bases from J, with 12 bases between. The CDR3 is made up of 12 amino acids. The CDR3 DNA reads TGTGCCAGCAGTATACAGGGTAGTATTCAGTACTTC. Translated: CASSIQGSIQYF.

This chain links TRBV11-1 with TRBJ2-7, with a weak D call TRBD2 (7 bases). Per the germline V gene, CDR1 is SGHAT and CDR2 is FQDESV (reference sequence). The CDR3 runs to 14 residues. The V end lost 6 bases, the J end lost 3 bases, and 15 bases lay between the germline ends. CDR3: CASSFRGGDYEQYV. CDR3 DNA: TGTGCCAGCAGTTTCAGGGGAGGGGACTACGAGCAGTACGTC.

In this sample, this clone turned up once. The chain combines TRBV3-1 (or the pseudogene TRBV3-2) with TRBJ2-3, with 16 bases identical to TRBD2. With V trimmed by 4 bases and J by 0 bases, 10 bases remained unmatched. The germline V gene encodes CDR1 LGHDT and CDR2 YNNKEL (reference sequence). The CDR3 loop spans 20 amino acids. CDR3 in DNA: TGTGCCAGCAGCCCCCCGACCGGGACTAGCGGGGGGGGAAGCACAGATACGCAGTATTTT. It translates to CASSPPTGTSGGGSTDTQYF.